The 10 T cell receptor beta chains below all came from one sample that was sequenced in a study of blood T cell repertoires in COVID-19. Assay: immunoSEQ multiplex PCR; the TCRdb copy retains only in-frame clones and omits some. There are about 120,000 clones in the sample; just under 90% occur only once, and about 2% lies in the top ten. The source material was peripheral blood. The receptors stem from a woman in her forties or fifties with acute or convalescent COVID-19.

This rearrangement joins TRBV11-2 to TRBJ2-7; no firm D call. CDR3 size: 12 residues. Looked up from germline, CDR1 is SGHAT and CDR2 is FQNNGV. Deletions cut 2 bases from V and 1 base from J, with 3 bases between. The CDR3 loop is CASSLISYEQYF. For the CDR3, the DNA is TGTGCCAGCAGCTTAATATCCTACGAGCAGTACTTC. Full variable domain (remainder filled in from reference TRBV11-2 and TRBJ2-7): EAGVAQSPRYKIIEKRQSVAFWCNPISGHATLYWYQQILGQGPKLLIQFQNNGVVDDSQLPKDRFSAERLKGVDSTLKIQPAKLEDSAVYLCASSLISYEQYFGPGTRLTVT.

This chain joins TRBV11-2 and TRBJ1-2; D is possibly TRBD1 (6 bases). V dropped 7 bases and J dropped 8 bases, with 20 bases sitting between them. Germline CDR1 is SGHAT and CDR2 is FQNNGV. This CDR3 has 14 residues. Here the CDR3 reads CASTLEGHSAGYTF. Here the CDR3 DNA reads TGTGCCAGCACCCTAGAGGGACATTCTGCCGGCTACACCTTC. The full variable domain, its missing parts supplied by reference TRBV11-2 and TRBJ1-2, is EAGVAQSPRYKIIEKRQSVAFWCNPISGHATLYWYQQILGQGPKLLIQFQNNGVVDDSQLPKDRFSAERLKGVDSTLKIQPAKLEDSAVYLCASTLEGHSAGYTFGSGTRLTVV.

The V gene is TRBV6-1, the J gene TRBJ2-1, with a weak D call TRBD1 (5 bases). This CDR3 contains 14 residues. The germline V gene has CDR1 MNHNS and CDR2 SASEGT. V shed 3 bases and J shed 4 bases, with 10 bases lying between them. Written as DNA, the CDR3 is TGTGCCAGCAGTGAGACAGTTAGGTACAATGAGCAGTTCTTC. Translated: CASSETVRYNEQFF.

The J gene is TRBJ1-1, the V gene TRBV11-2; 9 positions match TRBD1. After removal of 4 bases from V and 5 bases from J, the junction contained 5 bases not matched to a gene. The CDR3 has 14 residues. Per germline, CDR1 SGHAT and CDR2 FQNNGV. CDR3 protein: CASSYQTGGTEAFF. In DNA, the CDR3 is TGTGCCAGCAGCTACCAGACAGGGGGAACTGAAGCTTTCTTT.

The rearrangement uses TRBV18 and TRBJ2-3, with 7 positions matching TRBD2. The trim removed 3 bases at V and 0 bases at J, leaving 6 bases unmatched. Germline values: CDR1 KGHSH, CDR2 LQKENI. CDR3 length: 16 amino acids. CDR3 loop: CASSPTGAGSTDTQYF. Here the CDR3 DNA reads TGTGCCAGCTCACCCACTGGAGCGGGAAGCACAGATACGCAGTATTTT. Supplemented by reference TRBV18 and TRBJ2-3, the full variable domain reads NAGVMQNPRHLVRRRGQEARLRCSPMKGHSHVYWYRQLPEEGLKFMVYLQKENIIDESGMPKERFSAEFPKEGPSILRIQQVVRGDSAAYFCASSPTGAGSTDTQYFGPGTRLTVL.

The rearrangement joins TRBV18 to TRBJ1-4, with 9 bases fitting TRBD1. This CDR3 is built from 17 residues. The germline gives CDR1 KGHSH, CDR2 LQKENI. With V trimmed by 4 bases and J by 8 bases, 14 bases remained unmatched. The CDR3 is CASSRLPRGQGSEKLFF. As DNA, the CDR3 is TGTGCCAGCTCACGACTCCCCCGGGGACAGGGAAGCGAAAAACTGTTTTTT.

J is TRBJ1-1 and V is TRBV7-8; the D is unclear. The ends were cut back, 0 bases at V and 1 base at J, with 9 bases in the middle. This CDR3 region has 15 residues. CDR1 is SGHVS and CDR2 is FQNEAQ in the germline V gene. CDR3 region: CASSLAYGGNTEAFF. The CDR3 nucleotides read TGTGCCAGCAGCTTAGCCTACGGAGGGAACACTGAAGCTTTCTTT.

This clone was observed a handful of times. The CDR3 DNA reads as TGTGCCAGCAGCCGCAAGGCAGGGGAGGGGACTGAAGCTTTCTTT. Its protein product is CASSRKAGEGTEAFF. The chain couples TRBV4-2 to TRBJ1-1; tentative D call: TRBD1 (6 bases). Germline V lookup: CDR1 LGHNA, CDR2 YNFKEQ. The CDR3 has 15 amino acids. Trimming pared 4 bases from V and 5 bases from J, leaving 17 bases between.

This chain uses TRBV30 with TRBJ2-4; D possibly corresponds to TRBD2 (5 bases). This CDR3 comprises 12 residues. The V end was cut by 0 bases, the J end by 8 bases, with 8 bases between. Per the germline V gene, CDR1 is GTSNPN and CDR2 is SVGIG (reference sequence). CDR3 DNA sequence: TGTGCCTGGAGTGTCCCGGAGGACATTCAGTACTTC. Its translation is CAWSVPEDIQYF.

The count of this clone is one. This chain joins TRBV25-1 and TRBJ1-2; a weak D match, TRBD1 (5 bases). Germline V CDR1 and CDR2: MGHDK, SYGVNS. The length of the CDR3 is 12 residues. Trimming cost V 5 bases and J 3 bases, with 7 bases left between them. In DNA form, the CDR3 reads TGTGCCAGCAGTCAGGGCGACTATGGCTACACCTTC. Translating gives CASSQGDYGYTF.